The 22 T cell receptor beta chains below come from one sample, sequenced in a study of blood T cells in healthy people across ages. Sample-barcoded 5' priming and a J-beta primer mix drove a second PCR of about 6 to 12 cycles. TCRdb passed the 5' RACE reads through MiXCR, listing each CDR3 protein once. The sample records around 1.1 million distinct CDR3 sequences, around two fifths being singletons. Specimen: blood. The receptors were gathered from a young man in good health.

The CDR3 DNA reads as TGCAGTGCTAGCGGCCACGCAGCTCCTACGGAAGCGCAGTTCTTC. This sequence encodes CSASGHAAPTEAQFF. V usage is TRBV20-1 and J usage is TRBJ2-1; D gene uncertain. Trimming shortened V by 3 bases and J by 12 bases, and 24 bases separated the two germline ends. Germline CDR1 and CDR2: DFQATT and SNEGSKA (reference sequence). CDR3 length: 15 amino acids.

Details on this clonotype: Germline and junction disagree at one end, which may indicate a read error. V usage is TRBV12-3 or TRBV12-4 and J usage is TRBJ2-1; possibly TRBD1 for D (6 bases). The length of the CDR3 is 16 residues. CDR3 in amino acids: CASSLAGGEAYSEQFF. CDR3 nucleotides: TGTGCCAGCAGTTTAGCTGGGGGCGAGGCGTACAGTGAGCAGTTCTTC.

This clonotype was picked up a small number of times. This chain uses TRBV20-1 with TRBJ1-5, with unresolved D. The V gene's germline CDR1 is DFQATT and CDR2 SNEGSKA (reference sequence). This CDR3 has 13 amino acids. Trimming cost V 5 bases and J 7 bases, with 15 bases left between them. The CDR3 loop is CSAGSLSWQPQHF. The DNA for the CDR3 is TGCAGTGCTGGAAGCCTCAGTTGGCAGCCCCAGCATTTT.

The chain recombines TRBV11-2 with TRBJ2-3; TRBD1 aligns across 7 bases. Trimming cost V 4 bases and J 2 bases; bases outside gene matches: 6. Germline V gene data show CDR1 as SGHAT and CDR2 as FQNNGV. The CDR3 is 15 residues long. The CDR3 DNA is TGTGCCAGCAGCTCGGACAGGACAGCCACAGATACGCAGTATTTT. This sequence encodes CASSSDRTATDTQYF.

This clonotype occurred a few times. A much bigger clone sits one base away, suggesting this may be a read error. This sequence joins TRBV4-3 and TRBJ1-1; D perhaps matches TRBD1 (5 bases). The CDR3 is 13 amino acids. Germline V lookup: CDR1 LGHNA, CDR2 YSLEER. Trimming removed 4 bases from V and 8 bases from J, with 14 bases in between. The CDR3 is CASSRPGTAEAFF. CDR3 coding DNA: TGCGCCAGCAGCCGCCCAGGGACGGCCGAAGCTTTCTTT.

This chain connects TRBV6-5 to TRBJ2-5, with D tentatively TRBD2 (6 bases). V lost 5 bases and J lost 11, with 27 bases in between. The CDR3 is made up of 16 amino acids. Germline CDR1 reads MNHEY; CDR2 reads SVGAGI. CDR3 loop: CASSRPGRGSYNEQYF. The CDR3 DNA reads TGTGCCAGCAGTCGACCGGGACGGGGGAGTTACAATGAGCAGTACTTC.

The V gene is TRBV6-2 or TRBV6-3, the J gene TRBJ1-1, with D possibly matching TRBD1 (6 bases). The CDR3 spans 14 residues. The V end lost 5 bases, the J end lost 5 bases, and 15 bases lay between the germline ends. The germline gives CDR1 MNHEY, CDR2 SVGEGT. This CDR3 is CASSPRTVGTEAFF. The DNA of the CDR3 is TGTGCCAGCAGTCCGAGGACAGTTGGGACTGAAGCTTTCTTT.

In its sample, this clonotype was seen a few times. V usage is TRBV20-1 and J usage is TRBJ2-1, with 14 bases aligning to TRBD2. Near its end, the DNA agrees better with TRBJ2-7, so the J call may be wrong. The CDR3 has 19 amino acids. The germline V gene has CDR1 DFQATT and CDR2 SNEGSKA (reference sequence). This chain's CDR3 is CSARAAGLAGDRSYNEQYF. CDR3 in DNA: TGCAGTGCTAGAGCCGCGGGACTAGCGGGGGATCGCTCCTACAATGAGCAGTACTTC.

This clonotype was observed a handful of times. V gene TRBV6-1 combines with J gene TRBJ1-1; TRBD1 might be the D (5 bases). Trimming took 0 bases from V and 11 from J, leaving 10 bases between them. CDR3 length: 12 amino acids. CDR1 is MNHNS, CDR2 SASEGT, per germline. The CDR3 DNA follows: TGTGCCAGCAGTGAAGCTATGGGACTGGCTTTCTTT. Translating it yields CASSEAMGLAFF.

This chain uses TRBV20-1 with TRBJ2-2; 7 nucleotides line up with TRBD2. Germline assignment: CDR1 DFQATT and CDR2 SNEGSKA (reference sequence). V lost 3 bases and J lost 8; bases outside the gene matches: 9. The CDR3 contains 14 residues. The CDR3 loop reads CSASDGGYPGELFF. The DNA for the CDR3 is TGCAGTGCTAGTGACGGGGGGTATCCGGGGGAGCTGTTTTTT.

J is TRBJ2-2 and V is TRBV6-1, with a possible D match to TRBD1 (7 bases). The CDR3 has 17 residues. Germline CDR1 MNHNS, CDR2 SASEGT. Trimming left V 4 bases short and J 5 bases short, with 20 bases between. The CDR3 is CASSVRGGGLITGELFF. The CDR3 bases are TGTGCCAGCAGTGTTCGAGGAGGGGGCCTAATAACCGGGGAGCTGTTTTTT.

The chain links TRBV19 to TRBJ2-3; no firm D call. From germline, CDR1 is LNHDA and CDR2 SQIVND (reference sequence). This CDR3 is built from 15 residues. Trimming cost V 5 bases and J 5 bases, with 17 bases left between them. CDR3 coding DNA: TGTGCCAGTAGTCCCCGGCCGGTCGTAGGAGATACGCAGTATTTT. Translated: CASSPRPVVGDTQYF.

As regards this clonotype: A read error may account for a junction end that differs from germline. The V and J genes are TRBV20-1 and TRBJ1-3; tentatively, D is TRBD1 (6 bases). The germline V gene encodes CDR1 DFQATT and CDR2 SNEGSKA (reference sequence). The CDR3 has 13 amino acids. The CDR3 DNA follows: TGCAATGCTAGACCAGGGGTTGGAAACACCATATATTTT. Translation gives CNARPGVGNTIYF.

This clonotype has a handful of counts. This rearrangement joins TRBV7-3 to TRBJ1-6; TRBD1 matches at 9 bases. J gave up 0 bases and V 3 bases, and 0 bases lay outside the gene matches. Per germline, CDR1 SGHTA and CDR2 FQGTGA. This CDR3 has 16 amino acids. In DNA, the CDR3 is TGTGCCAGCAGCTTGACAGGGGGCTCCTATAATTCACCCCTCCACTTT. It specifies CASSLTGGSYNSPLHF.

The chain recombines TRBV27 with TRBJ1-1, with a tentative D call TRBD1 (5 bases). Trimming shortened V by 2 bases and J by 6 bases, and 13 bases separated the two germline ends. The CDR3 contains 14 residues. Germline V lookup: CDR1 MNHEY, CDR2 SMNVEV (reference sequence). The chain's CDR3 is CASSLGWGSPEAFF. The CDR3 DNA sequence: TGTGCCAGCAGTTTAGGGTGGGGGAGCCCTGAAGCTTTCTTT.

In its sample, this clonotype was seen a few times. The rearrangement uses TRBV20-1 and TRBJ1-4; 8 bases map to TRBD1. The junction had 6 bases not matched to a gene; V was cut back by 5 bases and J by 4 bases. CDR3 length equals 14 residues. CDR1 is DFQATT and CDR2 is SNEGSKA in the germline V gene (reference sequence). The CDR3, as DNA: TGCAGTGCTGAGGACAGGGAGGGTAATGAAAAACTGTTTTTT. Protein: CSAEDREGNEKLFF.

The chain combines TRBV20-1 with TRBJ1-4; a weak D match, TRBD1 (5 bases). V was shortened by 6 bases and J by 0 bases, with 17 bases between the two germline ends. CDR3 size: 16 residues. CDR1 DFQATT and CDR2 SNEGSKA come from the germline V gene (reference sequence). The CDR3 spells CSAPRGKEATNEKLFF. The CDR3 region has the DNA TGCAGTGCACCCCGGGGGAAGGAGGCAACTAATGAAAAACTGTTTTTT.

V usage is TRBV2 and J usage is TRBJ2-4; 12 nucleotides line up with TRBD2. The V segment lost 4 bases and the J segment 3 bases; nucleotides outside the gene matches: 4. Germline V gene lookup returns CDR1 SNHLY and CDR2 FYNNEI. This CDR3 spans 16 amino acids. CDR3 amino acids: CASSAGLAGYKNIQYF. CDR3 nucleotides: TGTGCCAGCAGTGCCGGACTAGCGGGGTACAAAAACATTCAGTACTTC.

This chain joins TRBV6-2 or TRBV6-3 and TRBJ2-1; tentatively, D is TRBD2 (6 bases). V lost 7 bases and J 0 bases, leaving 13 bases between the germline ends. The CDR3 totals 15 residues. Germline V CDR1 and CDR2: MNHEY, SVGEGT. The CDR3 here is CASTLDGGSYNEQFF. The CDR3 DNA reads TGTGCCAGCACCCTAGACGGGGGCTCCTACAATGAGCAGTTCTTC.

This CDR3 reads CASSFPGDGRGYTF. The CDR3 bases are TGTGCCAGCAGTTTTCCGGGGGACGGGCGAGGCTACACCTTC. This chain links TRBV28 with TRBJ1-2; perhaps TRBD1 as D (5 bases). V was clipped by 3 bases and J by 8 bases, with 16 bases between them. The CDR3 is 14 amino acids. Germline loops: CDR1 MDHEN, CDR2 SYDVKM.

This sequence joins TRBV29-1 and TRBJ2-7; TRBD2 aligns across 7 bases. Germline V lookup: CDR1 SQVTM, CDR2 ANQGSEA. The CDR3 consists of 13 residues. V dropped 7 bases and J dropped 3; count of bases not matched to a gene: 9. The CDR3 DNA is TGCAGCGCGGGGGAGGGGTTCGGCTACGAGCAGTACTTC. Amino acid sequence: CSAGEGFGYEQYF.

This clonotype was recorded a few times. This chain joins TRBV6-2 or TRBV6-3 and TRBJ2-1; 8 positions agree with TRBD2. This CDR3 spans 16 amino acids. The junction had 4 bases not matched to a gene; V was cut back by 3 bases and J by 0 bases. Germline V lookup: CDR1 MNHEY, CDR2 SVGEGT. In DNA, the CDR3 is TGTGCCAGCAGTTATAGCGGGACTAACTCCTACAATGAGCAGTTCTTC. This sequence encodes CASSYSGTNSYNEQFF.